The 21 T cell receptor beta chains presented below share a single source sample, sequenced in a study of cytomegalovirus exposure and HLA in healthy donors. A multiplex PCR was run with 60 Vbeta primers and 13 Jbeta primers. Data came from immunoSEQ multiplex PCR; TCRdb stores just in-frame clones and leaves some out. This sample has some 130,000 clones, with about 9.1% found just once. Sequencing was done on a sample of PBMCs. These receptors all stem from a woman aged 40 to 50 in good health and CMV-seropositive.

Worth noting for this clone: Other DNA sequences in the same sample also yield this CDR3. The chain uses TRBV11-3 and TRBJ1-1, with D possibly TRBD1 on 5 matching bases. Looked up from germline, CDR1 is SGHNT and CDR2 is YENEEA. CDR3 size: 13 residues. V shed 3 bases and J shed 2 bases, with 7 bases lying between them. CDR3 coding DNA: TGTGCCAGCAGCTTGGGGGGTAACACTGAAGCTTTCTTT. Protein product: CASSLGGNTEAFF.

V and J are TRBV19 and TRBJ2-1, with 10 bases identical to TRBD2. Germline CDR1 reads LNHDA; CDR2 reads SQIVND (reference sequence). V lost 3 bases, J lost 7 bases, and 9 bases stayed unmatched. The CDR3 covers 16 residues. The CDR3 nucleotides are TGTGCCAGTAGTATTACAGCGGGGGGGACTTTGAATGAGCAGTTCTTC. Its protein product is CASSITAGGTLNEQFF.

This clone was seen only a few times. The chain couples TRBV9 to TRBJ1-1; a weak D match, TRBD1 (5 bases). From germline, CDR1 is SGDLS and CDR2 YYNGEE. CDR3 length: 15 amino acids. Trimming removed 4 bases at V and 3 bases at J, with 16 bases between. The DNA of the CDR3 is TGTGCCAGCAGCCCCTCGGGGGGTCCCGACACTGAAGCTTTCTTT. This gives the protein CASSPSGGPDTEAFF.

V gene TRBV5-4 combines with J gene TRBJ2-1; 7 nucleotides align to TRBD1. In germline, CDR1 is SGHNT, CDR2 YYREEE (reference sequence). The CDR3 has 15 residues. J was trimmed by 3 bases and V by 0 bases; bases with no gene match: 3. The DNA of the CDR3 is TGTGCCAGCAGCTTGGACAGGGGAGTCTACAATGAGCAGTTCTTC. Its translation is CASSLDRGVYNEQFF.

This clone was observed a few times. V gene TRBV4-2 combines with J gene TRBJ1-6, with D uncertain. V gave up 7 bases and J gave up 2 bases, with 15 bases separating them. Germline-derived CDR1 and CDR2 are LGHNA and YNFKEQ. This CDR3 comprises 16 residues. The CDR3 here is CASNFFGEPYNSPLHF. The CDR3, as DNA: TGTGCCAGCAACTTTTTCGGGGAACCCTATAATTCACCCCTCCACTTT.

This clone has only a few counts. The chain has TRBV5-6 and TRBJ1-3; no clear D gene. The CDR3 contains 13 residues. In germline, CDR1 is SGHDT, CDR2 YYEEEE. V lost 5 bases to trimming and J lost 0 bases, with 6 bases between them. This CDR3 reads CASSPVSGNTIYF. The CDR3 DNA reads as TGTGCCAGCAGTCCCGTCTCTGGAAACACCATATATTTT.

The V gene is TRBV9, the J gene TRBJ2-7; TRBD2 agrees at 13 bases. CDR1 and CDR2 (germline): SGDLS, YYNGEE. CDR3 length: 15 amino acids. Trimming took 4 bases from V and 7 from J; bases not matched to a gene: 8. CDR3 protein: CASSFGGLAGSEQYF. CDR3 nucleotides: TGTGCCAGCAGCTTTGGGGGACTAGCGGGGTCTGAGCAGTACTTC.

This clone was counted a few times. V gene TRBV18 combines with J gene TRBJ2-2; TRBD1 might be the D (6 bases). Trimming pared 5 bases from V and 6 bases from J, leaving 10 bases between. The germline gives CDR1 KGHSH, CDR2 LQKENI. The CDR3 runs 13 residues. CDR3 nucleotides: TGTGCCAGCTCAGGACAGAGGGCCGGGGAGCTGTTTTTT. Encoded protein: CASSGQRAGELFF.

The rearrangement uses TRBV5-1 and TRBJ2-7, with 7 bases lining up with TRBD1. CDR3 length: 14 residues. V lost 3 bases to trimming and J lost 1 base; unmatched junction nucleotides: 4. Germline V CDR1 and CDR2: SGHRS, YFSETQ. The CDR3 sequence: CASSWTGESYEQYF. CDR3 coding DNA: TGCGCCAGCAGCTGGACAGGCGAATCCTACGAGCAGTACTTC.

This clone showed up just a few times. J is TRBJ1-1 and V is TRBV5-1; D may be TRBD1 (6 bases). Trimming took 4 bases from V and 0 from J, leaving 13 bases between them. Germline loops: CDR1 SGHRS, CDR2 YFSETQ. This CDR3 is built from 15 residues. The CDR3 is CASSPTGTMNTEAFF. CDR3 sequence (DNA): TGCGCCAGCAGCCCGACAGGCACAATGAACACTGAAGCTTTCTTT.

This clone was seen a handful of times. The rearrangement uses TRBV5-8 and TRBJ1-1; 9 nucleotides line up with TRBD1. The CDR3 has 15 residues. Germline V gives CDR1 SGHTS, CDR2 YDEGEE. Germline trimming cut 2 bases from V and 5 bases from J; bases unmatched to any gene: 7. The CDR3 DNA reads TGTGCCAGCAGCTTTACAGGGGGCCCATCAACTGAAGCTTTCTTT. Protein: CASSFTGGPSTEAFF.

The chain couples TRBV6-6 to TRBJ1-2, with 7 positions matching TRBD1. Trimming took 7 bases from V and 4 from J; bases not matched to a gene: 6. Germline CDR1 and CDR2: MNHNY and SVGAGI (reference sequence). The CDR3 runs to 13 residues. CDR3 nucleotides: TGTGCCAGCACTTCGACAGGGAGCTATGGCTACACCTTC. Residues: CASTSTGSYGYTF.

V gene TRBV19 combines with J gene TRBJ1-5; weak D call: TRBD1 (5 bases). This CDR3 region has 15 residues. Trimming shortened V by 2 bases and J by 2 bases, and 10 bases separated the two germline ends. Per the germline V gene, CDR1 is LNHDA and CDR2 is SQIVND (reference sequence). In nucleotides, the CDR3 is TGTGCCAGTAGTATAATGGCGGGGGGCAATCAGCCCCAGCATTTT. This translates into CASSIMAGGNQPQHF.

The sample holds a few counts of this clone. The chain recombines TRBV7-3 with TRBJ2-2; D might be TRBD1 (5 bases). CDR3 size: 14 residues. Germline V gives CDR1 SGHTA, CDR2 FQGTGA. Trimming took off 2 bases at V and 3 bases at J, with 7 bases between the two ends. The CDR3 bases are TGTGCCAGCAGCTTAGTAGGGGACACCGGGGAGCTGTTTTTT. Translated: CASSLVGDTGELFF.

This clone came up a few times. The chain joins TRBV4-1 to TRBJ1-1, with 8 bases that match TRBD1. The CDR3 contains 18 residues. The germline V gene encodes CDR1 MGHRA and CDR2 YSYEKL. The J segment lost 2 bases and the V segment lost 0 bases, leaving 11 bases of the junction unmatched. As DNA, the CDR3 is TGCGCCAGCAGCCAAGATCATTCCGGGACAGGATTCAACACTGAAGCTTTCTTT. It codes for CASSQDHSGTGFNTEAFF.

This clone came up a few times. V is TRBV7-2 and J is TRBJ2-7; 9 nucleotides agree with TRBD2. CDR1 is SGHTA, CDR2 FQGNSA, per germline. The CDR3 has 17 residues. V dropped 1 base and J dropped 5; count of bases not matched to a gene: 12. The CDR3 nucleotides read TGTGCCAGCAGCTTAGATCCAGCGGGGGGACTCCTGGACGAGCAGTACTTC. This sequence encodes CASSLDPAGGLLDEQYF.

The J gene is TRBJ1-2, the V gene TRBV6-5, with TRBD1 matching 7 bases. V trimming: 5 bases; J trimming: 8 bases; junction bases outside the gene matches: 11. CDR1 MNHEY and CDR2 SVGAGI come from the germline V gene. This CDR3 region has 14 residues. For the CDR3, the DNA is TGTGCCAGCAGTACCCGGGACAGCCGTCGAGGCTACACCTTC. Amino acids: CASSTRDSRRGYTF.

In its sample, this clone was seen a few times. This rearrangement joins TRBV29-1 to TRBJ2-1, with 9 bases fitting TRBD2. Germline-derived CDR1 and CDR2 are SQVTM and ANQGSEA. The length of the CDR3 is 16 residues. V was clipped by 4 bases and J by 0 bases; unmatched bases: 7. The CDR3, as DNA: TGCAGCGTTGTGAGAGCGGGGGGCCGCTCCTACAATGAGCAGTTCTTC. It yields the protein CSVVRAGGRSYNEQFF.

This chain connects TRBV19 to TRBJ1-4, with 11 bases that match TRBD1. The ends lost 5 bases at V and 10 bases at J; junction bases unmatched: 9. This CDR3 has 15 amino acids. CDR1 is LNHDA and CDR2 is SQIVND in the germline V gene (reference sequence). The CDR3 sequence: CASSLPGQGVRKLFF. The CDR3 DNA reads TGTGCCAGTAGTCTCCCGGGACAGGGGGTTCGAAAACTGTTTTTT.

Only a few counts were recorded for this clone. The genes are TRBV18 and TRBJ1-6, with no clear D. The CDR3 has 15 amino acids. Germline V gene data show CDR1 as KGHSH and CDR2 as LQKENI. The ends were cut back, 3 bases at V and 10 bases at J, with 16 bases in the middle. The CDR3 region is CASSPRGPSESPLHF. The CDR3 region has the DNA TGTGCCAGCTCACCCAGAGGTCCAAGCGAATCACCCCTCCACTTT.

CDR3: CASRRRGYGYTF. CDR3 nucleotides: TGTGCCAGCAGACGAAGAGGGTATGGCTACACCTTC. The chain couples TRBV6-1 to TRBJ1-2; D is uncertain. Trimming pared 6 bases from V and 5 bases from J, leaving 10 bases between. The CDR3 has 12 amino acids. The germline CDR1 and CDR2 sequences are MNHNS and SASEGT.